What follows are 19 T cell receptor beta chains derived from one specimen sequenced in a study of blood T cell repertoires in COVID-19. The protocol was immunoSEQ multiplex PCR, while the TCRdb copy is restricted to in-frame clones and leaves out a portion. This table has hundreds of thousands of clones, 80% to 90% appearing once. Sequenced: peripheral blood. These receptors were taken from a woman in her thirties with COVID-19, enrolled during active disease.

The chain joins TRBV5-1 to TRBJ2-3, with D tentatively TRBD2 (5 bases). Germline V CDR1 and CDR2: SGHRS, YFSETQ. The CDR3 spans 15 residues. V was trimmed by 4 bases and J by 2 bases, leaving 14 bases between them. CDR3 loop: CASSILTTYTDTQYF. CDR3 DNA: TGCGCCAGCAGCATCCTGACTACTTACACAGATACGCAGTATTTT.

The chain is built from TRBV12-3 or TRBV12-4 and TRBJ2-5, with D uncertain. V lost 1 base, J lost 5 bases, and 8 bases lay in between. This CDR3 spans 13 amino acids. This CDR3 reads CASSLGQIETQYF. For the CDR3, the DNA is TGTGCCAGCAGTTTAGGCCAGATTGAGACCCAGTACTTC.

This chain connects TRBV10-3 to TRBJ1-2; no definite D call. Germline-derived CDR1 and CDR2 are ENHRY and SYGVKD. This CDR3 has 11 residues. V lost 10 bases and J 3 bases, leaving 9 bases between the germline ends. In nucleotides, the CDR3 is TGTGCCACATACAGAGACTATGGCTACACCTTC. Protein sequence: CATYRDYGYTF.

The chain recombines TRBV6-2 or TRBV6-3 with TRBJ2-5, with 9 bases lining up with TRBD1. The germline V gene has CDR1 MNHEY and CDR2 SVGEGT. This CDR3 contains 15 residues. The V and J ends lost 4 bases and 5 bases, in that order; junction bases with no gene match: 8. In nucleotides, the CDR3 is TGTGCCAGCAGTTGGTACAGGGGGCTTTACGAGACCCAGTACTTC. Translating it yields CASSWYRGLYETQYF.

This chain connects TRBV4-1 to TRBJ2-6; D is perhaps TRBD1 (6 bases). Trimming shortened V by 4 bases and J by 3 bases, and 7 bases separated the two germline ends. Germline values: CDR1 MGHRA, CDR2 YSYEKL. This CDR3 is 14 amino acids long. Written as DNA, the CDR3 is TGCGCCAGCAGCCCAGGGGTTGGGGCCAACGTCCTGACTTTC. This sequence encodes CASSPGVGANVLTF.

The chain combines TRBV5-1 with TRBJ1-4, with D tentatively TRBD1 (6 bases). The CDR3 runs 17 residues. The V gene's germline CDR1 is SGHRS and CDR2 YFSETQ. With 2 bases removed from V and 3 bases from J, the gap between germline ends came to 17 bases. The DNA of the CDR3 is TGCGCCAGCAGCTTAGGACAGTTCGGCGCGGCTAATGAAAAACTGTTTTTT. Encoded protein: CASSLGQFGAANEKLFF.

J is TRBJ2-1 and V is TRBV3-1 (or the pseudogene TRBV3-2), with 10 bases identical to TRBD2. CDR1 is LGHDT and CDR2 is YNNKEL in the germline V gene (reference sequence). With V trimmed by 2 bases and J by 10 bases, 5 bases remained unmatched. The CDR3 is 14 amino acids. The CDR3 DNA reads TGTGCCAGCAGCCAATTAGCGGGAGGACAGGAGCAGTTCTTC. Translated, it gives CASSQLAGGQEQFF.

This rearrangement joins TRBV7-9 to TRBJ2-3; the match to TRBD2 covers 8 bases. The germline V gene has CDR1 SEHNR and CDR2 FQNEAQ (reference sequence). V was pared by 5 bases and J by 4 bases, with 5 bases of the junction left unmatched. The CDR3 consists of 14 residues. CDR3 coding DNA: TGTGCCAGCAGCGGAAGCGGGAGCCCAGATACGCAGTATTTT. Translating it yields CASSGSGSPDTQYF.

The V and J genes are TRBV24-1 and TRBJ2-1, with no clear D. The ends were cut back, 2 bases at V and 0 bases at J, with 10 bases in the middle. This CDR3 has 16 residues. Germline assignment: CDR1 KGHDR and CDR2 SFDVKD. CDR3 in amino acids: CATSDSRLSSYNEQFF. In nucleotides, the CDR3 is TGTGCCACCAGTGATTCCCGCCTGAGCTCCTACAATGAGCAGTTCTTC.

The rearrangement joins TRBV18 to TRBJ1-5; D perhaps matches TRBD1 (5 bases). V gave up 3 bases and J gave up 5 bases, with 11 bases separating them. The CDR3 runs 14 residues. CDR1 is KGHSH, CDR2 LQKENI, per germline. The CDR3 nucleotides are TGTGCCAGCTCACCGTCAGGGCACCATCAGCCCCAGCATTTT. Translation gives CASSPSGHHQPQHF. Combining the CDR3 with reference TRBV18 and TRBJ1-5 gives the whole variable domain NAGVMQNPRHLVRRRGQEARLRCSPMKGHSHVYWYRQLPEEGLKFMVYLQKENIIDESGMPKERFSAEFPKEGPSILRIQQVVRGDSAAYFCASSPSGHHQPQHFGDGTRLSIL.

The chain carries TRBV3-1 (or the pseudogene TRBV3-2) and TRBJ2-1, with 8 positions matching TRBD2. The germline gives CDR1 LGHDT, CDR2 YNNKEL (reference sequence). The CDR3 sequence is 17 residues long. The trim removed 3 bases at V and 4 bases at J, leaving 11 bases unmatched. The CDR3 DNA reads as TGTGCCAGCAGCCACGTAAGCGGGGGTGGCCTTTACAATGAGCAGTTCTTC. Translated, it gives CASSHVSGGGLYNEQFF.

The chain has TRBV11-2 and TRBJ2-3; D is possibly TRBD2 (6 bases). V lost 5 bases, J lost 5 bases, and 14 bases lay in between. Per germline, CDR1 SGHAT and CDR2 FQNNGV. The CDR3 is made up of 14 amino acids. The CDR3 sequence is CASSPRGSGDTQYF. Here the CDR3 DNA reads TGTGCCAGCAGCCCTCGGGGGTCCGGAGATACGCAGTATTTT. The full variable domain, with the rest looked up from reference TRBV11-2 and TRBJ2-3, is EAGVAQSPRYKIIEKRQSVAFWCNPISGHATLYWYQQILGQGPKLLIQFQNNGVVDDSQLPKDRFSAERLKGVDSTLKIQPAKLEDSAVYLCASSPRGSGDTQYFGPGTRLTVL.

The chain carries TRBV7-2 and TRBJ2-5; 8 bases fit TRBD1. This CDR3 has 15 residues. Trimming removed 5 bases from V and 3 bases from J; junction bases left unmatched: 8. Germline CDR1 and CDR2: SGHTA and FQGNSA. This CDR3 reads CASSGRDRPEETQYF. CDR3 bases: TGTGCCAGCAGCGGCCGGGACAGGCCCGAAGAGACCCAGTACTTC.

The V call is TRBV10-3, the J call TRBJ1-2, with a tentative D call TRBD1 (6 bases). This CDR3 contains 15 residues. The V end lost 0 bases, the J end lost 5 bases, and 13 bases lay between the germline ends. Looked up from germline, CDR1 is ENHRY and CDR2 is SYGVKD. The CDR3: CAISESWTASYGYTF. The CDR3 coding sequence is TGTGCCATCAGTGAGTCTTGGACAGCGTCATATGGCTACACCTTC.

The V and J genes are TRBV27 and TRBJ1-5; D remains ambiguous. V lost 6 bases to trimming and J lost 3 bases, with 9 bases between them. Germline lookup yields CDR1 MNHEY and CDR2 SMNVEV (reference sequence). The CDR3 spans 13 residues. The CDR3 region has the DNA TGTGCCAGCAGGTCGAGGAACAATCAGCCCCAGCATTTT. Translating gives CASRSRNNQPQHF.

This clone was picked up one time. This chain links TRBV11-2 with TRBJ2-1; D is uncertain. CDR1 is SGHAT, CDR2 FQNNGV, per germline. The CDR3 covers 16 residues. Trimming pared 1 base from V and 2 bases from J, leaving 12 bases between. Written as DNA, the CDR3 is TGTGCCAGCAGCTTAGTTGCGCGGATAACCTACAATGAGCAGTTCTTC. Protein product: CASSLVARITYNEQFF.

V is TRBV3-1 (or the pseudogene TRBV3-2) and J is TRBJ1-1; tentatively, D is TRBD1 (6 bases). V was shortened by 1 base and J by 0 bases, with 12 bases between the two germline ends. Looked up from germline, CDR1 is LGHDT and CDR2 is YNNKEL (reference sequence). This CDR3 contains 16 residues. DNA for the CDR3: TGTGCCAGCAGCCAAGTCGGAGACAGGTTGAACACTGAAGCTTTCTTT. It is translated as CASSQVGDRLNTEAFF.

The chain is built from TRBV27 and TRBJ2-7; TRBD2 agrees at 11 bases. The germline CDR1 and CDR2 sequences are MNHEY and SMNVEV (reference sequence). The CDR3 spans 14 residues. The J segment lost 4 bases and the V segment lost 7 bases, leaving 6 bases of the junction unmatched. The CDR3 DNA is TGTGCCAGCACTAATAGCGGGGGGGGTTACGAGCAGTACTTC. Protein: CASTNSGGGYEQYF.

The gene calls are TRBV5-1 and TRBJ1-1, with a tentative D call TRBD1 (6 bases). CDR1 is SGHRS, CDR2 YFSETQ, per germline. This CDR3 region has 13 residues. The V and J ends lost 0 bases and 10 bases respectively, with 13 bases between them. The chain's CDR3 is CASSLVYSDRAFF. In DNA, the CDR3 is TGCGCCAGCAGCTTGGTTTATTCGGACAGAGCTTTCTTT. Combining the CDR3 with reference TRBV5-1 and TRBJ1-1 gives the whole variable domain KAGVTQTPRYLIKTRGQQVTLSCSPISGHRSVSWYQQTPGQGLQFLFEYFSETQRNKGNFPGRFSGRQFSNSRSEMNVSTLELGDSALYLCASSLVYSDRAFFGQGTRLTVV.